A single sample gave rise to the 32 T cell receptor beta chains below, sequenced in a study of T cells in Graves' hyperthyroidism and ophthalmopathy. TCR beta CDR3 sequences were amplified from RNA transcripts. With the HTBI primer set, the TCR CDR3 went through a first round of RT-PCR. MiXCR, run by TCRdb on the multiplex PCR reads, gives a single entry per CDR3 protein. The sample yields about half a million distinct CDR3 sequences, approximately 23% seen once. Sequenced sample: blood. Receptors were obtained from a woman between 65 and 79 years old with Graves' ophthalmopathy.

V usage is TRBV19 and J usage is TRBJ1-3, with D perhaps TRBD1 (5 bases). The CDR3 consists of 15 residues. V lost 3 bases to trimming and J lost 2 bases, with 11 bases between them. The germline V gene has CDR1 LNHDA and CDR2 SQIVND (reference sequence). Here the CDR3 DNA reads TGTGCCAGTAGTATGTGGGGCCGGACTGGAAACACCATATATTTT. It translates to CASSMWGRTGNTIYF.

V is TRBV20-1 and J is TRBJ2-7; D is perhaps TRBD1 or TRBD2 (10 bases each). The CDR3 sequence is 21 residues long. Trimming removed 1 base from V and 0 bases from J, with 31 bases in between. CDR1 and CDR2 from the germline V gene are DFQATT and SNEGSKA (reference sequence). The CDR3 DNA follows: TGCAGTGCTAGAGCTCTAGACGGGACAGGGGACCTAGCGGGAGTCTCCTACGAGCAGTACTTC. Translated: CSARALDGTGDLAGVSYEQYF.

This clonotype was picked up a small number of times. V usage is TRBV18 and J usage is TRBJ1-2; D unresolved. The CDR3 loop spans 15 amino acids. V was clipped by 3 bases and J by 0 bases, with 11 bases between them. Germline CDR1 reads KGHSH; CDR2 reads LQKENI. The CDR3 reads CASSPIGETNYGYTF. CDR3 in DNA: TGTGCCAGCTCACCCATAGGCGAGACTAACTATGGCTACACCTTC.

Details on this clonotype: A single base separates this from a much larger clone, so it may be a read error. DNA of the CDR3: TGCACCAGCAGCTTGGAGGCAGGGGCCGAAGGGACCCAGTACTTC. Protein product: CTSSLEAGAEGTQYF. The rearrangement links TRBV5-1 to TRBJ2-5, with D tentatively TRBD1 (6 bases). The CDR3 covers 15 residues. Germline CDR1 reads SGHRS; CDR2 reads YFSETQ.

This clonotype was seen repeatedly, ten times or more. This rearrangement joins TRBV6-1 to TRBJ2-7; 10 bases match TRBD2. Per germline, CDR1 MNHNS and CDR2 SASEGT. The CDR3 loop spans 14 amino acids. V was clipped by 8 bases and J by 3 bases; unmatched bases: 7. CDR3 sequence: CASVPGTSVYEQYF. The CDR3 DNA sequence: TGTGCCAGCGTCCCAGGGACTAGCGTCTACGAGCAGTACTTC.

The V and J genes are TRBV10-2 and TRBJ2-7, with TRBD2 matching over 7 bases. Trimming took 10 bases from V and 3 from J; bases not matched to a gene: 12. Germline V CDR1 and CDR2: WSHSY, SAAADI. The CDR3 covers 14 residues. DNA for the CDR3: TGCGCCACCAAATGGACTAGTGGGAACTACGAGCAGTACTTC. Amino acid sequence: CATKWTSGNYEQYF.

This clonotype was observed at least ten times. V and J are TRBV3-1 and TRBJ1-1; no reliable D call. This CDR3 has 11 amino acids. Trimming took off 4 bases at V and 7 bases at J, with 7 bases between the two ends. The V gene's germline CDR1 is LGHDT and CDR2 YNNKEL (reference sequence). CDR3 amino acids: CASSLADEAFF. The CDR3 DNA is TGTGCCAGCAGCCTTGCCGATGAAGCTTTCTTT.

This clonotype was seen more than once but under ten times. The chain couples TRBV27 to TRBJ2-1; 9 bases map to TRBD2. The germline V gene has CDR1 MNHEY and CDR2 SMNVEV (reference sequence). CDR3 length: 15 residues. Trimming at V came to 10 bases and at J to 1 base, leaving 8 bases not matched to a gene. The CDR3 bases are TGTGCCACCGCGATAGCGGGAGCGTCCTACAATGAGCAGTTCTTC. This codes for CATAIAGASYNEQFF.

This clonotype has just a few counts. The V gene is TRBV29-1, the J gene TRBJ1-1, with D perhaps matching TRBD1 (5 bases). The V and J ends lost 5 bases and 4 bases respectively, with 8 bases between them. Germline CDR1 reads SQVTM; CDR2 reads ANQGSEA. The CDR3 is 11 amino acids. CDR3 protein: CSVTGTTEAFF. In DNA, the CDR3 is TGCAGCGTTACAGGTACCACTGAAGCTTTCTTT.

The chain couples TRBV7-2 to TRBJ2-2; D gene unclear. Per germline, CDR1 SGHTA and CDR2 FQGNSA. CDR3 length equals 15 residues. Trimming took off 4 bases at V and 2 bases at J, with 11 bases between the two ends. CDR3 sequence: CASSSKVTNTGELFF. CDR3 in DNA: TGTGCCAGCAGCTCAAAGGTGACCAACACCGGGGAGCTGTTTTTT.

This chain connects TRBV4-3 to TRBJ2-2; no firm D call. Trimming removed 0 bases from V and 5 bases from J, with 16 bases in between. This CDR3 region has 17 residues. Looked up from germline, CDR1 is LGHNA and CDR2 is YSLEER. The CDR3 is CASSQDGRGGRTGELFF. CDR3 nucleotides: TGCGCCAGCAGCCAAGATGGACGCGGTGGTCGGACCGGGGAGCTGTTTTTT.

This clonotype was recorded a few times. The chain links TRBV12-3 or TRBV12-4 to TRBJ2-7; D is ambiguous. Deletions cut 5 bases from V and 0 bases from J, with 14 bases between. This CDR3 has 15 residues. DNA for the CDR3: TGTGCCAGCAGTCCCGAGTTGCAGAGCTCCTACGAGCAGTACTTC. This gives the protein CASSPELQSSYEQYF.

The chain couples TRBV15 to TRBJ2-5; 7 nucleotides agree with TRBD2. V shed 5 bases, J shed 4 bases, and the junction held 7 bases outside the gene matches. The germline V gene encodes CDR1 LNHNV and CDR2 YYDKDF (reference sequence). This CDR3 has 14 amino acids. CDR3 DNA: TGTGCCACCAGCCGCGGCGGGAGAGGAGAGACCCAGTACTTC. Its translation is CATSRGGRGETQYF.

This chain uses TRBV6-1 with TRBJ1-3; no firm D call. V lost 5 bases, J lost 8 bases, and 13 bases lay in between. The germline V gene has CDR1 MNHNS and CDR2 SASEGT. The CDR3 extends over 13 amino acids. The CDR3 nucleotides are TGTGCCAGCAGTTTTAATCCCCGGGACACCATATATTTT. Its protein product is CASSFNPRDTIYF.

The chain links TRBV18 to TRBJ2-7; no clear D gene. The V gene lost 1 base and the J gene lost 5 bases, with 3 bases spanning the gap. Germline V lookup: CDR1 KGHSH, CDR2 LQKENI. The CDR3 sequence is 11 residues long. CDR3 coding DNA: TGTGCCAGCTCACCACAGGACGAGCAGTACTTC. It is translated as CASSPQDEQYF.

This clonotype came up once. The gene calls are TRBV4-1 and TRBJ2-3; TRBD1 is a possible D gene (5 bases). V shed 5 bases and J shed 3 bases, with 15 bases lying between them. Germline CDR1 and CDR2: MGHRA and YSYEKL. The CDR3 sequence is 15 residues long. Here the CDR3 reads CASSVNDSPTDTQYF. As DNA, the CDR3 is TGCGCCAGCAGCGTAAACGACAGCCCGACAGATACGCAGTATTTT.

This clonotype was counted between two and nine times. V gene TRBV7-2 combines with J gene TRBJ2-7, with TRBD1 matching 8 bases. The V gene's germline CDR1 is SGHTA and CDR2 FQGNSA. V lost 0 bases, J lost 3 bases, and 4 bases stayed unmatched. This CDR3 comprises 15 residues. The CDR3 loop is CASSLANDRGYEQYF. The CDR3 DNA reads as TGTGCCAGCAGCTTAGCAAACGACAGGGGCTACGAGCAGTACTTC.

Ten or more counts support this clonotype. The genes are TRBV2 and TRBJ1-1; tentative D call: TRBD1 (6 bases). This CDR3 has 14 amino acids. With 7 bases removed from V and 3 bases from J, the gap between germline ends came to 15 bases. Germline V gene data show CDR1 as SNHLY and CDR2 as FYNNEI. CDR3 amino acids: CASILTEGDTEAFF. CDR3 bases: TGTGCCAGCATTCTGACAGAGGGGGACACTGAAGCTTTCTTT.

For the CDR3, the DNA is TGTGCCAGCAGGGAGGGGACAGGGGTCACCGGGGAGCTGTTTTTT. Its protein is CASREGTGVTGELFF. The chain uses TRBV6-1 and TRBJ2-2; the match to TRBD1 covers 10 bases. The CDR3 totals 15 residues. Trimming at V came to 6 bases and at J to 4 bases, leaving 5 bases not matched to a gene. CDR1 is MNHNS, CDR2 SASEGT, per germline.

J is TRBJ2-7 and V is TRBV10-3; D is possibly TRBD2 (6 bases). This CDR3 is built from 14 residues. The ends were cut back, 4 bases at V and 0 bases at J, with 10 bases in the middle. The germline V gene has CDR1 ENHRY and CDR2 SYGVKD. DNA for the CDR3: TGTGCCATCAGTGCGGAGGGGCTCTCCTACGAGCAGTACTTC. It encodes CAISAEGLSYEQYF.

This clonotype occurred many times. V usage is TRBV12-3 or TRBV12-4 and J usage is TRBJ2-3; TRBD1 agrees at 9 bases. The CDR3 extends over 17 amino acids. With 5 bases clipped from V and 4 bases from J, the junction kept 13 bases outside the gene matches. In DNA, the CDR3 is TGTGCCAGCAGTCCATATGAGGGGACAGGGAGGGCAGATACGCAGTATTTT. Translating gives CASSPYEGTGRADTQYF.

This chain uses TRBV5-1 with TRBJ2-7; the match to TRBD2 covers 11 bases. Trimming at V came to 0 bases and at J to 6 bases, leaving 5 bases not matched to a gene. Per the germline V gene, CDR1 is SGHRS and CDR2 is YFSETQ. This CDR3 is built from 15 residues. The CDR3 region has the DNA TGCGCCAGCAGCTTGGCGACTAGCGGGACGGGCGAGCAGTACTTC. Its translation: CASSLATSGTGEQYF. The complete variable domain, with remaining parts taken from reference TRBV5-1 and TRBJ2-7, reads KAGVTQTPRYLIKTRGQQVTLSCSPISGHRSVSWYQQTPGQGLQFLFEYFSETQRNKGNFPGRFSGRQFSNSRSEMNVSTLELGDSALYLCASSLATSGTGEQYFGPGTRLTVT.

The sample holds many counts of this clonotype. The rearrangement uses TRBV5-1 and TRBJ2-1, with D perhaps TRBD1 (6 bases). CDR3 length: 13 amino acids. Germline CDR1 is SGHRS and CDR2 is YFSETQ. The ends were cut back, 0 bases at V and 8 bases at J, with 9 bases in the middle. The CDR3: CASSLEQGYEQFF. The CDR3 nucleotides read TGCGCCAGCAGCTTGGAACAGGGTTATGAGCAGTTCTTC.

This clonotype showed up just a few times. CDR3 nucleotide sequence: TGCAGTGCCCATCCCCTGGGTCTAGCGGGAGGGCCCGCGAACACCGGGGAGCTGTTTTTT. Translated: CSAHPLGLAGGPANTGELFF. This chain joins TRBV20-1 and TRBJ2-2, with 12 bases identical to TRBD2. The CDR3 is 20 residues long. J gave up 0 bases and V 6 bases, and 17 bases lay outside the gene matches. The germline gives CDR1 DFQATT, CDR2 SNEGSKA (reference sequence).

This clonotype was observed at least ten times. The chain recombines TRBV28 with TRBJ1-1; tentative D call: TRBD1 (6 bases). Germline V lookup: CDR1 MDHEN, CDR2 SYDVKM. Trimming left V 5 bases short and J 10 bases short, with 17 bases between. The CDR3 runs 13 residues. The CDR3 loop reads CASSTLRGGRAFF. DNA for the CDR3: TGTGCCAGCAGTACATTGAGGGGGGGTCGAGCTTTCTTT.

The chain carries TRBV12-3 or TRBV12-4 and TRBJ1-6; D might be TRBD1 (5 bases). This CDR3 has 15 residues. Trimming stripped 3 bases from V and 7 bases from J, with 13 bases between. The chain's CDR3 is CASSFHKGSNSPLHF. CDR3 DNA sequence: TGTGCCAGCAGTTTTCATAAGGGGTCGAATTCACCCCTCCACTTT.

This clonotype showed up many times. The V call is TRBV11-2, the J call TRBJ2-1; 8 bases line up with TRBD1. This CDR3 has 16 amino acids. CDR1 and CDR2 (germline): SGHAT, FQNNGV. V was pared by 1 base and J by 1 base, with 3 bases of the junction left unmatched. CDR3 sequence (DNA): TGTGCCAGCAGCTTAGGAGGACAGGGATCCTACAATGAGCAGTTCTTC. Its protein product is CASSLGGQGSYNEQFF.

This clonotype came up a few times. The V call is TRBV3-1, the J call TRBJ1-2, with D maybe TRBD1 (5 bases). Germline V gene data show CDR1 as LGHDT and CDR2 as YNNKEL (reference sequence). V was trimmed by 2 bases and J by 3 bases, leaving 16 bases between them. The CDR3 consists of 16 residues. The CDR3 DNA is TGTGCCAGCAGCCAATATTTTACCACAGGCGACTATGGCTACACCTTC. This codes for CASSQYFTTGDYGYTF.

This clonotype was counted a few times. V and J are TRBV2 and TRBJ2-7; D gene unclear. V was trimmed by 7 bases and J by 3 bases, leaving 7 bases between them. Germline loops: CDR1 SNHLY, CDR2 FYNNEI. This CDR3 region has 11 residues. CDR3: CASTVDYEQYF. CDR3 bases: TGTGCCAGCACTGTGGACTACGAGCAGTACTTC.

The chain carries TRBV12-3 or TRBV12-4 and TRBJ1-4; 9 bases line up with TRBD1. The CDR3 totals 14 residues. Unmatched junction bases numbered 3, after V lost 6 bases and J lost 4 bases. The CDR3 coding sequence is TGTGCCAGCAGGAGACAGGGGGTTAATGAAAAACTGTTTTTT. This codes for CASRRQGVNEKLFF.

This clonotype was observed a single time. Being one base from a much bigger clone, this may be a read error. This chain joins TRBV10-3 and TRBJ1-5; 11 bases are shared with TRBD1. V shed 11 bases and J 7 bases; nucleotides not matched to a gene: 10. Germline CDR1 is ENHRY and CDR2 is SYGVKD. The CDR3 totals 14 residues. The DNA for the CDR3 is TGTGCCTCAGGAGGACAGGGGGCACAACAGCCCCAGCATTTT. Amino acids: CASGGQGAQQPQHF.

This clonotype was observed once. The genes are TRBV28 and TRBJ2-7; D call uncertain. The CDR3 is made up of 15 amino acids. Germline CDR1 is MDHEN and CDR2 is SYDVKM. V was clipped by 6 bases and J by 0 bases, with 15 bases between them. The CDR3 DNA is TGTGCCAGCAGCCCCCAATCCCACCCCTCCTACGAGCAGTACTTC. It specifies CASSPQSHPSYEQYF.